The entry below describes one TCR beta chain. This specimen comes from a study of shared clonotypes between healthy human individuals. Splitting the CD4+ cells yielded a CD45RA+ naive subset and a CD45RA-negative memory subset. The CDR3 length is 12 residues. Germline assignment: CDR1 SEHNR and CDR2 FQNEAQ (reference sequence). Trimming cost V 5 bases and J 6 bases, with 11 bases left between them. Profiling relied on immunoSEQ multiplex PCR, and the TCRdb table lists in-frame clones only, not all of them. The sample has hundreds of thousands of clones; roughly 70% are singletons. V and J are TRBV7-9 and TRBJ2-7; tentative D call: TRBD1 (5 bases). The TCR originated in a woman in her 30s in good health. The sequenced sample consisted of memory CD4+ T cells sorted from blood. Subset given: CD45RA-negative fraction. The CDR3 region is CASSPQGGEQYF. The CDR3 region has the DNA TGTGCCAGCAGCCCCCAGGGCGGCGAGCAGTACTTC.